The rows below give T cell receptor beta chains drawn from one sample of a study of T-cell reconstitution after alpha-beta-depleted transplantation in children. TCRdb reprocessed the PCR reads with MiXCR, giving one entry per CDR3 protein. This repertoire shows 700,000 to 850,000 distinct CDR3 sequences, under 20% found once; its top ten account for approximately 5%. The sequences come from PBMCs, mostly from graft donor cells, collected 360 days after TCRalphabeta/CD19-depleted stem cell transplant. The receptors here all came from a male patient between 10 and 17 years old who had a stem cell transplant for acute lymphoblastic leukemia, so the T cells may come from the graft donor. The conserved cysteine and the conserved F or W are not part of the CDR3 here. A D gene is named only where the DNA matches it firmly.

cdr3_aa: ASSSTTGTGHYEQY
d_call: TRBD1
v_call: TRBV5-1
j_call: TRBJ2-7

cdr3_aa: ASSLRFLEQF
d_call: NA
v_call: TRBV13
j_call: TRBJ2-1

cdr3_aa: ASSLAPGRKAEQY
d_call: NA
v_call: TRBV5-1
j_call: TRBJ2-7

cdr3_aa: ASSQNSGSTYEQY
d_call: NA
v_call: TRBV3-1
j_call: TRBJ2-7

cdr3_aa: ASSQDWPSGNEQF
d_call: NA
v_call: TRBV3-1
j_call: TRBJ2-1

cdr3_aa: AISGDKYSYEQY
d_call: NA
v_call: TRBV10-3
j_call: TRBJ2-7

cdr3_aa: AISERNNSPLH
d_call: NA
v_call: TRBV10-3
j_call: TRBJ1-6

cdr3_aa: SVKAERGLNEQF
d_call: NA
v_call: TRBV20-1
j_call: TRBJ2-1

cdr3_aa: ASSLRGPTWADTQY
d_call: NA
v_call: TRBV12-3/TRBV12-4
j_call: TRBJ2-3

cdr3_aa: ASSQASGRSADTQY
d_call: TRBD2
v_call: TRBV4-2
j_call: TRBJ2-3

cdr3_aa: ASGLVSYNEQF
d_call: NA
v_call: TRBV2
j_call: TRBJ2-1

cdr3_aa: ASSINPGSYNEQF
d_call: NA
v_call: TRBV19
j_call: TRBJ2-1

cdr3_aa: ASSPPSLAADTQY
d_call: NA
v_call: TRBV7-9
j_call: TRBJ2-3

cdr3_aa: ASSLGVRRRSTDTQY
d_call: NA
v_call: TRBV7-6
j_call: TRBJ2-3

cdr3_aa: ASSLLAGQSPYEQY
d_call: NA
v_call: TRBV27
j_call: TRBJ2-7

cdr3_aa: ASSPLGGLEQF
d_call: NA
v_call: TRBV6-2/TRBV6-3
j_call: TRBJ2-1

cdr3_aa: ASSWGLAGSFYNEQF
d_call: TRBD2
v_call: TRBV7-9
j_call: TRBJ2-1

cdr3_aa: ASSERASSYNEQF
d_call: NA
v_call: TRBV5-1
j_call: TRBJ2-1

cdr3_aa: SAGTSGALAKNIQY
d_call: TRBD2
v_call: TRBV29-1
j_call: TRBJ2-4

cdr3_aa: ASSLVSSGSAMNTGELF
d_call: TRBD2
v_call: TRBV5-1
j_call: TRBJ2-2

cdr3_aa: ASSQLEPGRWNTEAF
d_call: NA
v_call: TRBV14
j_call: TRBJ1-1

cdr3_aa: ASSARDYYNEQF
d_call: TRBD2
v_call: TRBV27
j_call: TRBJ2-1

cdr3_aa: SVADSILSNQPQH
d_call: NA
v_call: TRBV29-1
j_call: TRBJ1-5